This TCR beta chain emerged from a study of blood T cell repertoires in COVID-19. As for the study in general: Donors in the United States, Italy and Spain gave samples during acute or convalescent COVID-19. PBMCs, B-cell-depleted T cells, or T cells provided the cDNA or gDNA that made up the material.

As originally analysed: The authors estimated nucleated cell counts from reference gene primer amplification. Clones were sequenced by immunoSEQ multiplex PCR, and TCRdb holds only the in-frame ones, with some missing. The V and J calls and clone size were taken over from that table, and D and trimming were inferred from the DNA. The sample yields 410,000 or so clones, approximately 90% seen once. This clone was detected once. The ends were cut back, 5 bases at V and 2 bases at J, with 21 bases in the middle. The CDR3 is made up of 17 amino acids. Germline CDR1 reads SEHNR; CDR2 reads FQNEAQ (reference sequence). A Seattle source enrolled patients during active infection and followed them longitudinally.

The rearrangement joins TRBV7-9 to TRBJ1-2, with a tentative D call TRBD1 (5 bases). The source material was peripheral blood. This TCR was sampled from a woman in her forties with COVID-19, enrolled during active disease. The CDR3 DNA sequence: TGTGCCAGCAGCGGGGGGGGACTTCGAGGGAGCAACTATGGCTACACCTTC. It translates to CASSGGGLRGSNYGYTF.